The 18 T cell receptor beta chains reported below all come from one sample, sequenced in a study of response to subunit inactivated influenza vaccine. TCRdb redid the calling of the RT-PCR reads with MiXCR, one entry per CDR3 protein. Of approximately 160,000 distinct CDR3 sequences in the sample, approximately 11% were seen once. This material consisted of CD8+ T cells sorted from PBMCs, taken 23 months after vaccination. The receptors derive from a man aged 50 to 69 who received an inactivated influenza vaccine.

This clonotype was counted only a few times. The chain recombines TRBV10-3 with TRBJ2-3; possibly TRBD2 for D (6 bases). The germline V and J ends were trimmed by 0 bases and 4 bases, with 14 bases remaining between them. CDR1 is ENHRY, CDR2 SYGVKD, per germline. The CDR3 length is 16 residues. The CDR3 region is CAISESPRGGPDTQYF. CDR3 nucleotides: TGTGCCATCAGTGAGTCTCCCCGTGGAGGGCCAGATACGCAGTATTTT.

In its sample, this clonotype was seen many times. CDR3 DNA: TGCAGTGCTTCGGACAGGGTCACTGAAGCTTTCTTT. Protein product: CSASDRVTEAFF. The rearrangement joins TRBV20-1 to TRBJ1-1, with 8 bases fitting TRBD1. The length of the CDR3 is 12 residues. Germline assignment: CDR1 DFQATT and CDR2 SNEGSKA (reference sequence). With V trimmed by 5 bases and J by 4 bases, 3 bases remained unmatched.

This clonotype has at least ten counts. V gene TRBV28 combines with J gene TRBJ2-3, with D perhaps assigned TRBD1 or TRBD2 (6 bases each). Germline V CDR1 and CDR2: MDHEN, SYDVKM. With 6 bases removed from V and 1 base from J, the gap between germline ends came to 20 bases. The CDR3 runs 17 residues. The chain's CDR3 is CASSLPNGGPGTDTQYF. For the CDR3, the DNA is TGTGCCAGCAGCCTCCCGAACGGGGGCCCTGGCACAGATACGCAGTATTTT. The full variable domain, rest sourced from reference TRBV28 and TRBJ2-3, is DVKVTQSSRYLVKRTGEKVFLECVQDMDHENMFWYRQDPGLGLRLIYFSYDVKMKEKGDIPEGYSVSREKKERFSLILESASTNQTSMYLCASSLPNGGPGTDTQYFGPGTRLTVL.

This clonotype was picked up many times. The genes are TRBV5-1 and TRBJ1-1; TRBD1 aligns across 9 bases. Unmatched junction bases numbered 6, after V lost 3 bases and J lost 6 bases. This CDR3 is 14 amino acids long. Germline-derived CDR1 and CDR2 are SGHRS and YFSETQ. The CDR3 is CASSSTGGAAEAFF. The CDR3 nucleotides are TGCGCCAGCAGCTCTACAGGGGGCGCGGCTGAAGCTTTCTTT.

The chain combines TRBV9 with TRBJ1-1, with unresolved D. Germline CDR1 SGDLS, CDR2 YYNGEE. Trimming removed 4 bases at V and 5 bases at J, with 15 bases between. The CDR3 extends over 14 amino acids. CDR3 nucleotides: TGTGCCAGCAGCCCCTCCACGGAGGTAACTGAAGCTTTCTTT. As protein: CASSPSTEVTEAFF.

The rearrangement uses TRBV20-1 and TRBJ2-7, with D unresolved. The length of the CDR3 is 13 residues. Between the trimmed V and J ends, which lost 0 bases and 2 bases, there was a span of 8 bases. Germline CDR1 reads DFQATT; CDR2 reads SNEGSKA (reference sequence). In nucleotides, the CDR3 is TGCAGTGCTAGAGATGTCAGAGCCTACGAGCAGTACTTC. It is translated as CSARDVRAYEQYF.

This clonotype showed up just a few times. The genes are TRBV12-3 or TRBV12-4 and TRBJ1-2, with TRBD1 as a possible D gene (5 bases). Deletions cut 3 bases from V and 3 bases from J, with 11 bases between. The CDR3 consists of 14 residues. The CDR3 DNA reads TGTGCCAGCAGTTTTGCTGGGGACGACTATGGCTACACCTTC. Translating gives CASSFAGDDYGYTF.

The chain has TRBV30 and TRBJ2-1; D gene ambiguous. The CDR3 runs 14 residues. CDR1 and CDR2 from the germline V gene are GTSNPN and SVGIG (reference sequence). V lost 3 bases to trimming and J lost 4 bases, with 13 bases between them. CDR3 sequence: CAWRIALAYNEQFF. The CDR3 region has the DNA TGTGCCTGGAGAATAGCCTTGGCTTACAATGAGCAGTTCTTC.

In its sample, this clonotype was seen a few times. V usage is TRBV7-9 and J usage is TRBJ1-4; D unclear. The V end lost 5 bases, the J end lost 5 bases, and 18 bases lay between the germline ends. The CDR3 is 16 residues long. In germline, CDR1 is SEHNR, CDR2 FQNEAQ (reference sequence). CDR3 protein: CASSQPGPDRNEKLFF. The CDR3, as DNA: TGTGCCAGCAGCCAGCCGGGTCCGGACCGCAATGAAAAACTGTTTTTT.

The gene calls are TRBV5-5 and TRBJ2-4; D is unclear. This CDR3 spans 14 amino acids. The V and J ends lost 1 base and 5 bases respectively, with 10 bases between them. CDR1 is SGHKS, CDR2 YYEKEE, per germline (reference sequence). CDR3: CASSLYGLENIQYF. CDR3 nucleotides: TGTGCCAGCAGCTTGTACGGCCTGGAAAACATTCAGTACTTC.

The chain is built from TRBV29-1 and TRBJ2-3; possibly TRBD1 for D (6 bases). Germline lookup yields CDR1 SQVTM and CDR2 ANQGSEA. Trimming removed 6 bases at V and 0 bases at J, with 13 bases between. The CDR3 is 14 amino acids. The CDR3 sequence is CSVRGISSTDTQYF. Here the CDR3 DNA reads TGCAGCGTAAGGGGGATTTCTAGCACAGATACGCAGTATTTT.

This clonotype was seen more than once but under ten times. The rearrangement uses TRBV28 and TRBJ2-5; D is perhaps TRBD1 (6 bases). The CDR3 consists of 17 residues. CDR1 is MDHEN, CDR2 SYDVKM, per germline. V was pared by 6 bases and J by 0 bases, with 20 bases between. This chain's CDR3 is CASSPMGWTEYQETQYF. The CDR3 nucleotides read TGTGCCAGCAGCCCAATGGGGTGGACAGAGTACCAAGAGACCCAGTACTTC.

This clonotype was seen only a few times. V usage is TRBV14 and J usage is TRBJ1-1; no firm D call. Trimming stripped 0 bases from V and 5 bases from J, with 16 bases between. The CDR3 loop spans 16 amino acids. Germline CDR1 is SGHDN and CDR2 is FVKESK. The CDR3 DNA is TGTGCCAGCAGCCAAGATCTGAAAGGGATGGTGACTGAAGCTTTCTTT. Translation gives CASSQDLKGMVTEAFF.

This clonotype was seen a few times. V gene TRBV30 combines with J gene TRBJ2-7, with D perhaps TRBD2 (5 bases). The CDR3 loop spans 14 amino acids. Germline assignment: CDR1 GTSNPN and CDR2 SVGIG (reference sequence). V was shortened by 2 bases and J by 2 bases, with 13 bases between the two germline ends. Written as DNA, the CDR3 is TGTGCCTGGAGTTTCTTTACGGGGACCTACGAGCAGTACTTC. Translation: CAWSFFTGTYEQYF.

The chain carries TRBV6-5 and TRBJ1-2; D gene ambiguous. CDR1 is MNHEY and CDR2 is SVGAGI in the germline V gene. The CDR3 sequence is 13 residues long. Between the trimmed V and J ends, which lost 0 bases and 4 bases, there was a span of 6 bases. CDR3: CASSYSSVYGYTF. CDR3 bases: TGTGCCAGCAGTTACTCCTCGGTCTATGGCTACACCTTC.

V is TRBV6-2 or TRBV6-3 and J is TRBJ1-5; D gene ambiguous. Germline V gene sequence: CDR1 MNHEY, CDR2 SVGEGT. Trimming stripped 8 bases from V and 3 bases from J, with 11 bases between. The CDR3 extends over 13 amino acids. CDR3 sequence: CASGLGNNQPQHF. The DNA for the CDR3 is TGTGCCAGCGGGCTGGGGAACAATCAGCCCCAGCATTTT.

The sample holds a few counts of this clonotype. The genes are TRBV10-3 and TRBJ2-3; a weak D match, TRBD1 (6 bases). Germline CDR1 is ENHRY and CDR2 is SYGVKD. Trimming took 7 bases from V and 2 from J, leaving 19 bases between them. The CDR3 runs to 16 residues. CDR3 bases: TGTGCCATCAACCGGGACAAGACAGGAAACACAGATACGCAGTATTTT. This encodes CAINRDKTGNTDTQYF.

This clonotype has just a few counts. The gene calls are TRBV6-4 and TRBJ2-3; D perhaps matches TRBD2 (6 bases). CDR3 length: 16 amino acids. V was trimmed by 0 bases and J by 1 base, leaving 11 bases between them. Germline V gene data show CDR1 as MRHNA and CDR2 as SNTAGT. The CDR3 coding sequence is TGTGCCAGCAGTGACTCGGGGGGTAGTGGCACAGATACGCAGTATTTT. Encoded protein: CASSDSGGSGTDTQYF.